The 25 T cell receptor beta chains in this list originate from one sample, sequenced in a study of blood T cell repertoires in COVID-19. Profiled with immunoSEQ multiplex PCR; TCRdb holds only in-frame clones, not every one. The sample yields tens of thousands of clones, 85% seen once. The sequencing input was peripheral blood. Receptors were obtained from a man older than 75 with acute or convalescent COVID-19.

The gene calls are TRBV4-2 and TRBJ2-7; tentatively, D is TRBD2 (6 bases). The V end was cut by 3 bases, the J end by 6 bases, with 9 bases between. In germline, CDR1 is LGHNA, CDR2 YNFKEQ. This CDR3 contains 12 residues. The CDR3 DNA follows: TGTGCCAGCAGCCAGGAGGGACTCGAGCAGTACTTC. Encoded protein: CASSQEGLEQYF.

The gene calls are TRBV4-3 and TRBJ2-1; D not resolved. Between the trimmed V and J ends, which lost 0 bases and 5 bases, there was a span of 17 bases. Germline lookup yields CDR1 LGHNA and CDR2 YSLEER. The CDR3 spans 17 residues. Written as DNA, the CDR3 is TGCGCCAGCAGCCAAGATGGGCCAACGCGCCTGCACAATGAGCAGTTCTTC. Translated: CASSQDGPTRLHNEQFF.

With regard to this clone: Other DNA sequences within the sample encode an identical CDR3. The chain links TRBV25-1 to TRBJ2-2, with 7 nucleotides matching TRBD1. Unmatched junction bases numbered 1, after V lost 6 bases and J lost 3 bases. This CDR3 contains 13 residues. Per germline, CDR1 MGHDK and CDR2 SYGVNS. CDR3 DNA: TGTGCCAGCAGGGGACAGTACACCGGGGAGCTGTTTTTT. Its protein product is CASRGQYTGELFF.

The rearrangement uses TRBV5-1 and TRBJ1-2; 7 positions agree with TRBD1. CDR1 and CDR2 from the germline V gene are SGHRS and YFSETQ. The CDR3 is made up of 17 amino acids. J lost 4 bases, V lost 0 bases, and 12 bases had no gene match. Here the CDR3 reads CASSLANRGQRLYGYTF. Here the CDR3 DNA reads TGCGCCAGCAGCTTGGCCAATCGGGGACAGAGGCTCTATGGCTACACCTTC. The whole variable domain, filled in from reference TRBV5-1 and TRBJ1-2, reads KAGVTQTPRYLIKTRGQQVTLSCSPISGHRSVSWYQQTPGQGLQFLFEYFSETQRNKGNFPGRFSGRQFSNSRSEMNVSTLELGDSALYLCASSLANRGQRLYGYTFGSGTRLTVV.

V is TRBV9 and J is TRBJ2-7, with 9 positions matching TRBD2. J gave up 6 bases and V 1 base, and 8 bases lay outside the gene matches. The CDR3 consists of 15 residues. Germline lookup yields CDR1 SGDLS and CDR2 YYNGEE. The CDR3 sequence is CASSVSSGTTLEQYF. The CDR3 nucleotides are TGTGCCAGCAGCGTATCTAGCGGGACTACTCTCGAGCAGTACTTC.

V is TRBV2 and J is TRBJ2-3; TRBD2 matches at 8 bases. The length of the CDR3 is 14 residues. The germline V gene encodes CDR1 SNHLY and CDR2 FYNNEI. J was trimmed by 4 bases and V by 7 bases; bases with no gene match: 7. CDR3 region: CASKSGGPPDTQYF. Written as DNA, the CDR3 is TGTGCCAGCAAGTCGGGAGGGCCACCAGATACGCAGTATTTT.

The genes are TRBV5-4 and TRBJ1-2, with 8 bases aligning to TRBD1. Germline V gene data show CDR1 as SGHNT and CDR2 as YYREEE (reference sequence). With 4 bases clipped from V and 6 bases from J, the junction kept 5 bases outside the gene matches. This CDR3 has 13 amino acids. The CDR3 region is CASSHDRGDGYTF. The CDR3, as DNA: TGTGCCAGCAGCCATGACAGGGGTGATGGCTACACCTTC.

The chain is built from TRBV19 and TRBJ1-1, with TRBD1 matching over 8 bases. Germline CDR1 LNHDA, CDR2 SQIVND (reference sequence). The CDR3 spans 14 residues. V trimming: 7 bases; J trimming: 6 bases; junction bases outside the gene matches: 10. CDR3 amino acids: CASTRTQGAAEAFF. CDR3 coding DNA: TGTGCCAGTACCCGGACCCAGGGGGCTGCTGAAGCTTTCTTT.

The CDR3 is CSVERPGALNTEAFF. CDR3 bases: TGCAGCGTTGAACGGCCAGGGGCCTTGAACACTGAAGCTTTCTTT. The chain recombines TRBV29-1 with TRBJ1-1; possibly TRBD1 for D (6 bases). V was shortened by 2 bases and J by 0 bases, with 13 bases between the two germline ends. The CDR3 covers 15 residues. Germline loops: CDR1 SQVTM, CDR2 ANQGSEA.

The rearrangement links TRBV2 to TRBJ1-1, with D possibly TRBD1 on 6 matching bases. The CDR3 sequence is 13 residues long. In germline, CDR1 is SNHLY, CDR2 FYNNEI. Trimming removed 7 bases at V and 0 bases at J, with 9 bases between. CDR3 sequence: CASTGQMNTEAFF. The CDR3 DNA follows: TGTGCCAGCACCGGACAGATGAACACTGAAGCTTTCTTT.

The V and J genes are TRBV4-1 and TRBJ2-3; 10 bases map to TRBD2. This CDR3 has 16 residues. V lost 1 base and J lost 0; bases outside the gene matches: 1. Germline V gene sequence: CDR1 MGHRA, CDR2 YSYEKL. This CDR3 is CASSQALAGSTDTQYF. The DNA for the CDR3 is TGCGCCAGCAGCCAAGCACTAGCGGGGAGCACAGATACGCAGTATTTT.

The CDR3 spells CASSPGLAGGRAYNEQFF. CDR3 sequence (DNA): TGTGCCAGCAGCCCGGGACTAGCGGGAGGACGCGCCTACAATGAGCAGTTCTTC. The rearrangement links TRBV11-3 to TRBJ2-1, with 15 bases identical to TRBD2. Per the germline V gene, CDR1 is SGHNT and CDR2 is YENEEA. CDR3 size: 18 residues. The J segment lost 2 bases and the V segment lost 5 bases, leaving 7 bases of the junction unmatched.

The DNA of the CDR3 is TGTGCTAGCTCGCCCGGGGGAGGGACGCAGTATTTT. It encodes CASSPGGGTQYF. The genes are TRBV7-7 and TRBJ2-3, with 7 bases identical to TRBD2. The germline CDR1 and CDR2 sequences are SSHAT and FNYEAQ (reference sequence). This CDR3 comprises 12 residues.

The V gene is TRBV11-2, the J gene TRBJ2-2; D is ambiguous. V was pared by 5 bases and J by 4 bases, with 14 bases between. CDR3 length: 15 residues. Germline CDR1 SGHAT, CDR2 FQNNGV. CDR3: CASSLRRGVTGELFF. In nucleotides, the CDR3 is TGTGCCAGCAGCCTAAGGCGTGGAGTCACCGGGGAGCTGTTTTTT.

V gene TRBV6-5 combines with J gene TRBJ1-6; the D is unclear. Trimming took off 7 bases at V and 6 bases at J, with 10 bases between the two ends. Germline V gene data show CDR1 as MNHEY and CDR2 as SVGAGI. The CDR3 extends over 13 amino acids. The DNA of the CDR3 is TGTGCCAGCATTAAGGAGAGTAATTCACCCCTCCACTTT. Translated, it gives CASIKESNSPLHF.

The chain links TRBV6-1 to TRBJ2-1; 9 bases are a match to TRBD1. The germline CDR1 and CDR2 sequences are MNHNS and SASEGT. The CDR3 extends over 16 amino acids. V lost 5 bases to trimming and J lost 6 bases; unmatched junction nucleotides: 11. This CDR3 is CASSQVNPGQGNEQFF. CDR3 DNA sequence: TGTGCCAGCAGTCAAGTAAATCCGGGACAGGGCAATGAGCAGTTCTTC.

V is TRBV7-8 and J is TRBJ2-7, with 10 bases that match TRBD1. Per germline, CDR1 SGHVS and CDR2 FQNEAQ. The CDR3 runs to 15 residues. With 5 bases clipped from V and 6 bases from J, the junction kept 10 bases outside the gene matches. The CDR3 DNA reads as TGTGCCAGCAGCGTAGGTCGTGGGGACAGGGGCGAGCAGTACTTC. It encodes CASSVGRGDRGEQYF.

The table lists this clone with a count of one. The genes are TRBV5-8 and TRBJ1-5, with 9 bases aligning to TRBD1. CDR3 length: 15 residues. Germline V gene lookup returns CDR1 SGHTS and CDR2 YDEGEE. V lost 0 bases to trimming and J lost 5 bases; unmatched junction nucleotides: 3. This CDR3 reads CASSLGDRVDQPQHF. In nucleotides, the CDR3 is TGTGCCAGCAGCTTGGGGGACAGGGTTGATCAGCCCCAGCATTTT.

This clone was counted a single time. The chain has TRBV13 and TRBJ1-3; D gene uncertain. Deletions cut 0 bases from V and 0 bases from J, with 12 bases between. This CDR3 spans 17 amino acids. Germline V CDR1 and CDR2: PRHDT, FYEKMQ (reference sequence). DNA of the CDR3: TGTGCCAGCAGCTTAGGAGGTGGGCCGGTCTCTGGAAACACCATATATTTT. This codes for CASSLGGGPVSGNTIYF.

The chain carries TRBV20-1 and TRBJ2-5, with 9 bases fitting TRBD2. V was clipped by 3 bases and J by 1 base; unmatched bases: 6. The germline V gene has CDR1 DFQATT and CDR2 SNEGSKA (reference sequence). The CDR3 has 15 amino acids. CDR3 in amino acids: CSASLSSGIQETQYF. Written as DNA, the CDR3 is TGCAGTGCTAGTTTATCTAGCGGGATCCAAGAGACCCAGTACTTC.

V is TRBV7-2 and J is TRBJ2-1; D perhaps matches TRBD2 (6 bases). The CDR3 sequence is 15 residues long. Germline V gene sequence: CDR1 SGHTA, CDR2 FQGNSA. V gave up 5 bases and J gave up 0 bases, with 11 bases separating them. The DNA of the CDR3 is TGTGCCAGCAGCCTCACTAGCTCCTCCTACAATGAGCAGTTCTTC. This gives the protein CASSLTSSSYNEQFF.

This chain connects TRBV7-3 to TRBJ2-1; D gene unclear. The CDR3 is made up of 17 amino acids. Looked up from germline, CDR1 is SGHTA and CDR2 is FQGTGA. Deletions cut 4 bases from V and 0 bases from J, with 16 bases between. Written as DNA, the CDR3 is TGTGCCAGCAGCTCCCCTGCGTCCCATAGCTCCTACAATGAGCAGTTCTTC. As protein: CASSSPASHSSYNEQFF.

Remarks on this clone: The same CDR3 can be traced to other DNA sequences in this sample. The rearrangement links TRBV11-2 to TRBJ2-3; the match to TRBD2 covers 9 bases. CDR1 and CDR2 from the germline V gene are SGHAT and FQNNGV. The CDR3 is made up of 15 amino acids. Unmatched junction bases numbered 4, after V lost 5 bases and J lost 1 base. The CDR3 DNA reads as TGTGCCAGCAGCCCCTGGACTAGCGGCACAGATACGCAGTATTTT. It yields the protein CASSPWTSGTDTQYF.

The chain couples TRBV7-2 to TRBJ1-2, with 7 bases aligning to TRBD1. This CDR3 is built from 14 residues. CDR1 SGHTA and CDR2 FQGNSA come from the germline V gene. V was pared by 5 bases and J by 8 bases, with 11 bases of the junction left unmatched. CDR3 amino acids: CASSLSDRANGYTF. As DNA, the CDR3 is TGTGCCAGCAGCCTCTCAGACAGGGCGAACGGCTACACCTTC.

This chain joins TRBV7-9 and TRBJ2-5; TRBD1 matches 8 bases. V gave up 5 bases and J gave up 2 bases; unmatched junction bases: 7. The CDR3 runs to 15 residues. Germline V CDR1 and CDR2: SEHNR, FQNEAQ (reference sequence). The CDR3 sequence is CASSGDRQIQETQYF. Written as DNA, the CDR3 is TGTGCCAGCAGCGGGGACAGGCAAATACAAGAGACCCAGTACTTC.